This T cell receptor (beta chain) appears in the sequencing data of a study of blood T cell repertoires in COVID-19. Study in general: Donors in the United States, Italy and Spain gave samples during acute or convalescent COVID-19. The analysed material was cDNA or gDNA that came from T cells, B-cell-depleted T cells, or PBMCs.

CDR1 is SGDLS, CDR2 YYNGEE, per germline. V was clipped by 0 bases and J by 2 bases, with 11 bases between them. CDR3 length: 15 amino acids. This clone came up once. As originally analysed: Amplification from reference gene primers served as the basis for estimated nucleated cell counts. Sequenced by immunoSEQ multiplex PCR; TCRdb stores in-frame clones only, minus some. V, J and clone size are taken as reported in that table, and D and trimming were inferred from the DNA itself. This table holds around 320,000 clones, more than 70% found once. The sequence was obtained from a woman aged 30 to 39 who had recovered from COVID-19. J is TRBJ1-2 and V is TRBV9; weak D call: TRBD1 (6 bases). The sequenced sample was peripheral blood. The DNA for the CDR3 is TGTGCCAGCAGCGTAGCGGGGACACCAAACTATGGCTACACCTTC. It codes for CASSVAGTPNYGYTF.